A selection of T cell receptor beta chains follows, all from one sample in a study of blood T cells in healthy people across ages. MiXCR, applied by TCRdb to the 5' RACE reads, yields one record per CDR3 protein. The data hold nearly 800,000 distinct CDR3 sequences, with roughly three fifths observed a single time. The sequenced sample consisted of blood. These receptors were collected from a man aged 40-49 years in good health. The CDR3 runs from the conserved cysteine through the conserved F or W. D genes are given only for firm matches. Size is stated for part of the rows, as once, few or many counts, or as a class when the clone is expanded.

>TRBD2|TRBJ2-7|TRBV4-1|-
CASSPGGREGTYGQYF
TGCGCCAGCAGCCCTGGAGGGCGGGAGGGTACCTACGGGCAGTACTTC
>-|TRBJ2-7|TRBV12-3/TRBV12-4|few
CASSQRTGQPLRRASYEQYF
TGTGCCAGCAGCCAACGCACGGGACAACCCCTCCGGAGGGCCAGCTACGAGCAGTACTTC
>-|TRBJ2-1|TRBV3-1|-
CASSIGEPGVYNEQFF
TGTGCCAGTTCTATAGGGGAGCCCGGGGTCTACAATGAGCAGTTCTTC
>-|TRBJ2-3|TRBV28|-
CASTSPGGDTQYF
TGTGCCAGCACCTCTCCTGGGGGAGATACGCAGTATTTT
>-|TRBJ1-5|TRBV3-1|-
CASSQTEDSNQPQHF
TGTGCCAGCAGCCAAACCGAAGACAGCAATCAGCCCCAGCATTTT
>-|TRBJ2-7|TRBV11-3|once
CASSSLLGVQYF
TGTGCCAGCAGCTCCCTATTAGGGGTGCAGTACTTC
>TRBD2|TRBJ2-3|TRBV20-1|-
CSATGLAGLYTDTQYF
TGCAGTGCTACTGGACTAGCGGGACTATACACAGATACGCAGTATTTT
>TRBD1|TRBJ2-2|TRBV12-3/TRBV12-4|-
CASSILGPGGRTGELFF
TGTGCCAGCAGCATCCTCGGCCCAGGGGGCCGCACCGGGGAGCTGTTTTTT
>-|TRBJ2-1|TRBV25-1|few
CASREGGSSYNEQFF
TGTGCCAGCAGAGAGGGGGGTAGCTCCTACAATGAGCAGTTCTTC
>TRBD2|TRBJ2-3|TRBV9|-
CASSHFDRTSGGTDTQYF
TGTGCCAGCAGCCATTTCGACCGGACTAGCGGGGGCACAGATACGCAGTATTTT
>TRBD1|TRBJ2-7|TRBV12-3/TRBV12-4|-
CASSSTSTGGLYEQYF
TGTGCCAGCAGCTCTACATCGACAGGGGGCCTCTACGAGCAGTACTTC
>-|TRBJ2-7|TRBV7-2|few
CASSNKYEQYF
TGTGCCAGCAGCAATAAATACGAGCAGTACTTC
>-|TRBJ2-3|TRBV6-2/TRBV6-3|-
CASRAVDVRDTQYF
TGTGCCAGCAGGGCGGTCGACGTGAGAGATACGCAGTATTTT
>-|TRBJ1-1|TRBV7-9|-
CASSLLGANTEAFF
TGTGCCAGCAGCTTACTGGGCGCGAACACTGAAGCTTTCTTT
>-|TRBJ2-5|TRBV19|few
CASSMGSLSQETQYF
TGTGCCAGTAGTATGGGGTCGTTAAGCCAAGAGACCCAGTACTTC
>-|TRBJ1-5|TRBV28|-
CASSLTLPNQPQHF
TGTGCCAGCAGTTTAACACTTCCTAATCAGCCCCAGCATTTT
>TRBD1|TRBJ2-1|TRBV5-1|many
CASSPTGGQGEFF
TGCGCCAGCAGCCCTACCGGGGGACAGGGGGAGTTCTTC
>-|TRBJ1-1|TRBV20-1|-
CSYQGNTEAFF
TGCAGTTATCAGGGGAACACTGAAGCTTTCTTT
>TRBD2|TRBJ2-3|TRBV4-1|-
CASSQGPGTSVGADTQYF
TGCGCCAGCAGCCAAGGCCCCGGGACTAGCGTCGGAGCAGATACGCAGTATTTT
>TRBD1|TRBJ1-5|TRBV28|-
CASSRDRAVRQPQHF
TGTGCCAGCAGTAGGGACAGGGCAGTCCGCCAGCCCCAGCATTTT
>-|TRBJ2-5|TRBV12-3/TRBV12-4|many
CASSLSIRETQYF
TGTGCCAGCAGTCTCTCGATACGGGAGACCCAGTACTTC
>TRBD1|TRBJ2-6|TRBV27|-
CASRKGQGSFFGANVLTF
TGTGCCAGCAGAAAGGGACAGGGATCATTCTTTGGGGCCAACGTCCTGACTTTC
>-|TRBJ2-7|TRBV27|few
CASRAGFYEQYF
TGTGCCAGCAGGGCGGGGTTCTACGAGCAGTACTTC
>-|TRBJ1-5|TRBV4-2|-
CASSQAVGRGNQPQHF
TGTGCCAGCAGCCAAGCAGTAGGGAGGGGAAATCAGCCCCAGCATTTT
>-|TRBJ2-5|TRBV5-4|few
CASSLSGPETQYF
TGTGCCAGCAGCTTGTCGGGTCCTGAGACCCAGTACTTC
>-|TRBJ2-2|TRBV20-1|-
CSAREQKNTGELFF
TGCAGTGCTAGAGAACAGAAAAACACCGGGGAGCTGTTTTTT
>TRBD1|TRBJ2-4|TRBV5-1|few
CASSEGQGRVAKNIQYF
TGCGCCAGCAGCGAAGGACAGGGACGCGTAGCCAAAAACATTCAGTACTTC
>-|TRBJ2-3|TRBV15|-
CATSRGRGNLRSTDTQYF
TGTGCCACCAGCAGAGGACGGGGTAACCTAAGAAGCACAGATACGCAGTATTTT
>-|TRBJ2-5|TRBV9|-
CASSAGQFLETQYF
TGTGCCAGTAGCGCCGGTCAGTTTCTGGAGACCCAGTACTTC
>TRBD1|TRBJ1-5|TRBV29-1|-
CSDNTGTGGNQPQHF
TGCAGCGACAATACTGGGACAGGGGGCAATCAGCCCCAGCATTTT
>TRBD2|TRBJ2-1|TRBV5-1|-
CASSLATSGRLRNEQFF
TGCGCCAGCAGCTTGGCGACTAGCGGGAGGTTAAGGAATGAGCAGTTCTTC
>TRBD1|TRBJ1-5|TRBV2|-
CASNRDRTYSNQPQHF
TGTGCCAGCAACCGGGACAGGACCTATAGCAATCAGCCCCAGCATTTT
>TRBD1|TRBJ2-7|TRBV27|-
CASAVSRGREQYF
TGTGCCAGCGCCGTGAGCAGGGGGCGCGAGCAGTACTTC
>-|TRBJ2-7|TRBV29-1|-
CSVVRDIDPEMEQYF
TGCAGCGTTGTGAGGGACATCGACCCAGAGATGGAGCAGTACTTC
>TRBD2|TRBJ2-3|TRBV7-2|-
CANSSTVGGIDTQYF
TGTGCCAACAGCTCCACAGTGGGGGGGATAGATACGCAGTATTTT
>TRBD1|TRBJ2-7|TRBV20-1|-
CSAGLQGNEQYF
TGCAGTGCCGGATTACAGGGGAATGAGCAGTACTTC
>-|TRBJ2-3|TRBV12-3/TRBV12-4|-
CASSPSSSVTDTQYF
TGTGCCAGCAGCCCCTCGAGTAGCGTGACAGATACGCAGTATTTT
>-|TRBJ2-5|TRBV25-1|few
CASSEIGPQETQYF
TGTGCCAGCAGTGAAATTGGCCCCCAAGAGACCCAGTACTTC
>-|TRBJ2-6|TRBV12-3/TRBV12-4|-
CASSSGPANVLTF
TGTGCCAGCAGTTCGGGACCCGCCAACGTCCTGACTTTC
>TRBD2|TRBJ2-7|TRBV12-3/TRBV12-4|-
CASSLSTSGPYEQYF
TGTGCCAGCAGTTTGTCGACTAGCGGACCCTACGAGCAGTACTTC
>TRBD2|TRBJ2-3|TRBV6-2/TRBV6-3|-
CASRRLAGVSDTQYF
TGTGCCAGCAGAAGACTAGCGGGAGTCTCAGATACGCAGTATTTT
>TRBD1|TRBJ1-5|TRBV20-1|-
CSARDVSRGQGSNQPQHF
TGCAGTGCTAGAGATGTCTCGCGGGGACAGGGATCCAATCAGCCCCAGCATTTT
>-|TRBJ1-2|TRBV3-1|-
CASSQGARGEGGYTF
TGTGCCAGCAGCCAAGGTGCCAGGGGCGAGGGTGGCTACACCTTC
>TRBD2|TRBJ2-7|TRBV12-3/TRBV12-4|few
CASTVSGSTYEQYF
TGTGCCAGCACCGTTAGCGGGAGTACCTACGAGCAGTACTTC
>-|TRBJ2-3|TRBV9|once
CASSINQGRGTDTQYF
TGTGCCAGCAGCATAAATCAGGGGCGAGGCACAGATACGCAGTATTTT
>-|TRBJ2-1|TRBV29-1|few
CSAPNVLGRNEQFF
TGCAGCGCCCCGAACGTCTTGGGTAGGAATGAGCAGTTCTTC
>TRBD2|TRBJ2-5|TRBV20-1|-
CSARGTSGFQETQYF
TGCAGTGCTAGGGGGACTAGCGGATTCCAAGAGACCCAGTACTTC
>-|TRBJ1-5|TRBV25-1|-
CASSEWNQPQHF
TGTGCCAGCAGTGAATGGAATCAGCCCCAGCATTTT
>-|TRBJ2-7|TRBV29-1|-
CSVEDQPYEQYF
TGCAGCGTTGAAGACCAACCCTACGAGCAGTACTTC
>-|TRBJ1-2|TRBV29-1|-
CSVIPGAEGYTF
TGCAGCGTTATTCCGGGGGCGGAAGGCTACACCTTC
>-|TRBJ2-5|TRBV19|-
CASSTLDSPTQVETQYF
TGTGCCAGTAGTACCCTCGACTCGCCAACCCAGGTGGAGACCCAGTACTTC
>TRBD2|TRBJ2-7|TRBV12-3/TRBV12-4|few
CASSQISGGIPYEQYF
TGTGCCAGCAGCCAAATAAGCGGGGGAATTCCCTACGAGCAGTACTTC
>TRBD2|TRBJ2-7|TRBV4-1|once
CASSQVASGNSYEQYF
TGCGCCAGCAGCCAAGTTGCTAGCGGTAACTCCTACGAGCAGTACTTC
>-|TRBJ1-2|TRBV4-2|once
CASSQDRVNGYTF
TGTGCCAGCAGCCAAGATAGAGTGAATGGCTACACCTTC
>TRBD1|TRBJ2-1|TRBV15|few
CATSGDGTGVSTQQFF
TGTGCCACCAGCGGGGATGGGACAGGGGTCTCCACACAGCAGTTCTTC